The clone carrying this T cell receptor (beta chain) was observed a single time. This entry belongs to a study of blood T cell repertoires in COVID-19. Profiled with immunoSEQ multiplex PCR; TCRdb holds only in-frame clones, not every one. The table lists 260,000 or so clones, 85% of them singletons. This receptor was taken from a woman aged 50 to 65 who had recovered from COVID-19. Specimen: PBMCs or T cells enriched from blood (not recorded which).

Here the CDR3 reads CASSLDRGSTYEQYF. CDR3 sequence (DNA): TGTGCCAGCAGCCTCGACAGGGGTAGTACCTACGAGCAGTACTTC. The gene calls are TRBV7-6 and TRBJ2-7, with 8 bases matching TRBD1. Germline V CDR1 and CDR2: SGHVS, FNYEAQ. This CDR3 has 15 residues. Losses at the gene ends were 5 bases for V and 2 bases for J; bases not matched to a gene: 8.